Each of the 23 T cell receptor beta chains below was sequenced from the same sample in a study of TIL therapy for anti-PD-1-resistant metastatic lung cancer. The libraries were made with immunoSEQ v3. The method was immunoSEQ multiplex PCR; TCRdb's version includes in-frame clones alone and lacks a portion of them. The sample shows some 50,000 clones, roughly 85% of them seen only once. Noted time point: pre-treatment sample, taken before nivolumab and TIL therapy. The source was blood, collected at baseline. The origin of the receptors is a man between 65 and 79 years old with non-small cell lung cancer.

V and J are TRBV19 and TRBJ1-2; D unresolved. Germline lookup yields CDR1 LNHDA and CDR2 SQIVND (reference sequence). The CDR3 is 14 amino acids. Trimming took off 2 bases at V and 0 bases at J, with 7 bases between the two ends. The CDR3, as DNA: TGTGCCAGTAGTATACTACAGACTAACTATGGCTACACCTTC. Protein product: CASSILQTNYGYTF.

This chain uses TRBV6-5 with TRBJ1-5; D is possibly TRBD1 (6 bases). CDR3 size: 15 residues. Looked up from germline, CDR1 is MNHEY and CDR2 is SVGAGI. V dropped 8 bases and J dropped 2 bases, with 16 bases sitting between them. In DNA form, the CDR3 reads TGTGCCAGCTCGAACCAGGGGTTTGGCAATCAGCCCCAGCATTTT. The encoded protein is CASSNQGFGNQPQHF.

This chain joins TRBV7-8 and TRBJ2-4, with D perhaps TRBD2 (5 bases). The length of the CDR3 is 15 residues. Germline values: CDR1 SGHVS, CDR2 FQNEAQ. V dropped 5 bases and J dropped 0 bases, with 11 bases sitting between them. The CDR3 here is CASSLGLLAKNIQYF. CDR3 nucleotides: TGTGCCAGCAGCCTCGGACTCCTAGCCAAAAACATTCAGTACTTC.

This chain links TRBV14 with TRBJ1-1, with D perhaps TRBD1 (5 bases). The CDR3 is 15 residues long. V was pared by 0 bases and J by 1 base, with 9 bases between. Looked up from germline, CDR1 is SGHDN and CDR2 is FVKESK. CDR3 in DNA: TGTGCCAGCAGCCAAGATCCGGGGACGAACACTGAAGCTTTCTTT. Amino acid sequence: CASSQDPGTNTEAFF.

V gene TRBV9 combines with J gene TRBJ1-2; no clear D gene. V was pared by 4 bases and J by 7 bases, with 23 bases between. CDR1 is SGDLS, CDR2 YYNGEE, per germline. CDR3 length: 16 amino acids. The CDR3 here is CASSSTGGGRISGYTF. CDR3 coding DNA: TGTGCCAGCAGCTCGACGGGCGGCGGGAGAATAAGTGGCTACACCTTC.

The gene calls are TRBV7-2 and TRBJ2-5, with 11 nucleotides matching TRBD1. The CDR3 has 16 amino acids. The trim removed 5 bases at V and 5 bases at J, leaving 10 bases unmatched. CDR1 and CDR2 from the germline V gene are SGHTA and FQGNSA. The CDR3 reads CASSPIWTGGAETQYF. As DNA, the CDR3 is TGTGCCAGCAGCCCAATTTGGACAGGGGGCGCGGAGACCCAGTACTTC.

This clone was recorded once. J is TRBJ2-1 and V is TRBV4-1; no clear D gene. The CDR3 loop spans 14 amino acids. Germline V gene sequence: CDR1 MGHRA, CDR2 YSYEKL. V was pared by 0 bases and J by 12 bases, with 15 bases between. CDR3 sequence (DNA): TGCGCCAGCAGCCAAGATACCGGTCGGGCCTCGCAGTTCTTC. Translating gives CASSQDTGRASQFF.

The rearrangement uses TRBV27 and TRBJ2-7; TRBD2 might be the D (5 bases). The V end lost 11 bases, the J end lost 3 bases, and 23 bases lay between the germline ends. The germline CDR1 and CDR2 sequences are MNHEY and SMNVEV (reference sequence). CDR3 length: 15 amino acids. Here the CDR3 reads CAGTQFGGSLYEQYF. In DNA form, the CDR3 reads TGTGCCGGCACCCAGTTTGGAGGTTCTCTCTACGAGCAGTACTTC.

This clone was seen only once. Germline and junction disagree at one end, which may indicate a read error. This chain uses TRBV28 with TRBJ2-7; 8 nucleotides line up with TRBD1. The CDR3 is 12 residues long. The germline CDR1 and CDR2 sequences are MDHEN and SYDVKM. CDR3 sequence (DNA): TGTGCCAGCAGTACCCCGACAGGGGCTCAATCTTTC. Translating gives CASSTPTGAQSF.

The V and J genes are TRBV19 and TRBJ1-5; D gene ambiguous. The CDR3 is made up of 13 amino acids. Germline loops: CDR1 LNHDA, CDR2 SQIVND (reference sequence). Trimming removed 3 bases at V and 4 bases at J, with 7 bases between. The CDR3 sequence: CASSISGNQPQHF. In DNA, the CDR3 is TGTGCCAGTAGTATCAGCGGGAATCAGCCCCAGCATTTT. The variable domain in full, completed from reference TRBV19 and TRBJ1-5, reads DGGITQSPKYLFRKEGQNVTLSCEQNLNHDAMYWYRQDPGQGLRLIYYSQIVNDFQKGDIAEGYSVSREKKESFPLTVTSAQKNPTAFYLCASSISGNQPQHFGDGTRLSIL.

The CDR3 sequence is CASSLGLGVLTDTQYF. The DNA of the CDR3 is TGTGCCAGCAGCTTAGGATTAGGGGTCCTCACAGATACGCAGTATTTT. This sequence joins TRBV7-2 and TRBJ2-3; possibly TRBD1 for D (5 bases). This CDR3 spans 16 amino acids. V was pared by 1 base and J by 2 bases, with 13 bases between. Germline V gene lookup returns CDR1 SGHTA and CDR2 FQGNSA.

The chain couples TRBV7-2 to TRBJ2-7; the D gene could be TRBD1 or TRBD2 (5 bases each). CDR1 and CDR2 (germline): SGHTA, FQGNSA. V lost 1 base and J lost 2, with 9 bases in between. There are 14 residues in the CDR3. The CDR3 reads CASSLGGTTYEQYF. The CDR3 coding sequence is TGTGCCAGCAGCTTAGGAGGGACCACCTACGAGCAGTACTTC.

The CDR3 spells CASSPQGANTEAFF. CDR3 nucleotide sequence: TGCGCCAGCAGCCCCCAGGGGGCGAACACTGAAGCTTTCTTT. V and J are TRBV5-1 and TRBJ1-1; 8 bases fit TRBD1. This CDR3 is 14 amino acids long. V dropped 4 bases and J dropped 1; count of bases not matched to a gene: 3. CDR1 is SGHRS and CDR2 is YFSETQ in the germline V gene.

The J gene is TRBJ2-7, the V gene TRBV7-2; 10 positions match TRBD2. This CDR3 has 17 amino acids. Germline V gene lookup returns CDR1 SGHTA and CDR2 FQGNSA. The V segment lost 2 bases and the J segment 5 bases; nucleotides outside the gene matches: 12. Here the CDR3 DNA reads TGTGCCAGCAGCTTAAATCGAGCGGGAGGGCTCAAGGACGAGCAGTACTTC. Its translation is CASSLNRAGGLKDEQYF. The entire variable domain, with the rest obtained from reference TRBV7-2 and TRBJ2-7, is as follows: GAGVSQSPSNKVTEKGKDVELRCDPISGHTALYWYRQSLGQGLEFLIYFQGNSAPDKSGLPSDRFSAERTGGSVSTLTIQRTQQEDSAVYLCASSLNRAGGLKDEQYFGPGTRLTVT.

The chain has TRBV18 and TRBJ1-1, with a tentative D call TRBD1 (5 bases). V was cut by 6 bases and J by 7 bases, with 15 bases left in between. CDR1 is KGHSH and CDR2 is LQKENI in the germline V gene. CDR3 length equals 13 residues. CDR3 sequence reads: CASSLTQELEAFF. As DNA, the CDR3 is TGTGCCAGCTCCCTTACACAGGAGCTTGAAGCTTTCTTT.

V gene TRBV7-2 combines with J gene TRBJ2-7, with D hard to call. V dropped 1 base and J dropped 2 bases, with 12 bases sitting between them. Germline loops: CDR1 SGHTA, CDR2 FQGNSA. The CDR3 is made up of 15 amino acids. The CDR3 region has the DNA TGTGCCAGCAGCTTAGTAGGTCACGCGACCTACGAGCAGTACTTC. It yields the protein CASSLVGHATYEQYF.

The rearrangement links TRBV5-8 to TRBJ2-1; no firm D call. V dropped 1 base and J dropped 7 bases, with 9 bases sitting between them. The CDR3 length is 13 residues. Per the germline V gene, CDR1 is SGHTS and CDR2 is YDEGEE. The CDR3 reads CASSLRSGNEQFF. The CDR3 bases are TGTGCCAGCAGCTTGAGGTCCGGTAATGAGCAGTTCTTC. The variable domain in full, completed from reference TRBV5-8 and TRBJ2-1, reads EAGVTQSPTHLIKTRGQQATLRCSPISGHTSVYWYQQALGLGLQFLLWYDEGEERNRGNFPPRFSGRQFPNYSSELNVNALELEDSALYLCASSLRSGNEQFFGPGTRLTVL.

The V and J genes are TRBV30 and TRBJ2-1; 7 bases are a match to TRBD2. Germline CDR1 is GTSNPN and CDR2 is SVGIG (reference sequence). The CDR3 runs to 13 residues. The ends lost 4 bases at V and 5 bases at J; junction bases unmatched: 5. The CDR3 reads CAWNSGTNNEQFF. The CDR3 DNA follows: TGTGCCTGGAATTCCGGGACTAACAATGAGCAGTTCTTC. Filled out from reference TRBV30 and TRBJ2-1, the complete variable domain reads SQTIHQWPATLVQPVGSPLSLECTVEGTSNPNLYWYRQAAGRGLQLLFYSVGIGQISSEVPQNLSASRPQDRQFILSSKKLLLSDSGFYLCAWNSGTNNEQFFGPGTRLTVL.

The rearrangement links TRBV19 to TRBJ2-5; 12 positions match TRBD1. Germline CDR1 LNHDA, CDR2 SQIVND (reference sequence). The CDR3 is 15 amino acids. Trimming took 6 bases from V and 5 from J; bases not matched to a gene: 7. The CDR3 region has the DNA TGTGCCAGTAGACGGGACAGGGGGCGGACGGAGACCCAGTACTTC. It is translated as CASRRDRGRTETQYF.

The rearrangement uses TRBV15 and TRBJ1-2; the D is unclear. V was pared by 0 bases and J by 10 bases, with 15 bases between. The CDR3 consists of 14 residues. Germline-derived CDR1 and CDR2 are LNHNV and YYDKDF (reference sequence). CDR3 loop: CATSREGLGDFYTF. The CDR3 region has the DNA TGTGCCACCAGCAGAGAAGGCCTGGGTGATTTCTACACCTTC.

This clone was seen just once. The chain combines TRBV25-1 with TRBJ2-1; TRBD2 matches 7 bases. This CDR3 is 12 amino acids long. CDR1 is MGHDK, CDR2 SYGVNS, per germline. V was clipped by 11 bases and J by 2 bases; unmatched bases: 3. The CDR3 DNA sequence: TGTGCCGCGGGAGTAGCCTACAATGAGCAGTTCTTC. This codes for CAAGVAYNEQFF.

This clone has just one count. The gene calls are TRBV2 and TRBJ2-7; perhaps TRBD2 as D (5 bases). The V end lost 1 base, the J end lost 3 bases, and 10 bases lay between the germline ends. There are 14 residues in the CDR3. In germline, CDR1 is SNHLY, CDR2 FYNNEI. DNA of the CDR3: TGTGCCAGCAGTGAAGAGAAACTAGGCTACGAGCAGTACTTC. This encodes CASSEEKLGYEQYF.

The chain uses TRBV5-1 and TRBJ2-3; D is perhaps TRBD2 (5 bases). Germline V gene data show CDR1 as SGHRS and CDR2 as YFSETQ. V was shortened by 0 bases and J by 4 bases, with 12 bases between the two germline ends. This CDR3 contains 15 residues. CDR3: CASSLVASLADTQYF. The CDR3, as DNA: TGCGCCAGCAGCTTGGTAGCGAGCCTCGCAGATACGCAGTATTTT.